Listed below are T cell receptor beta chains from one sample, sequenced in a study of blood T cell repertoires in COVID-19. Profiled with immunoSEQ multiplex PCR; TCRdb holds only in-frame clones, not every one. This sample has hundreds of thousands of clones, with around 79% found just once. Sequenced: peripheral blood. These receptors came from an elderly woman with acute or convalescent COVID-19. Each CDR3 is given with its conserved first and last residue. Each record gives: V gene, J gene, CDR3 protein.

V gene: TRBV6-1
J gene: TRBJ1-5
CDR3 protein: CASSDTGGAGNQPQHF

V gene: TRBV2
J gene: TRBJ1-4
CDR3 protein: CAGAYRESEKLFF

V gene: TRBV5-1
J gene: TRBJ2-7
CDR3 protein: CASSSTPPGEQYF

V gene: TRBV7-2
J gene: TRBJ2-7
CDR3 protein: CASSLAGPYEQYF

V gene: TRBV6-5
J gene: TRBJ2-2
CDR3 protein: CASSYLTGGRGELFF

V gene: TRBV29-1
J gene: TRBJ1-5
CDR3 protein: CSVGEGNQPQHF

V gene: TRBV5-1
J gene: TRBJ2-3
CDR3 protein: CASSFTQGDTQYF

V gene: TRBV2
J gene: TRBJ2-4
CDR3 protein: CASRPGQSNRGVTKNIQYF

V gene: TRBV7-2
J gene: TRBJ1-2
CDR3 protein: CASSYTGTVSFSNYGYTF

V gene: TRBV5-1
J gene: TRBJ2-1
CDR3 protein: CASSWGGGYNEQFF

V gene: TRBV19
J gene: TRBJ1-1
CDR3 protein: CASITGQGMNTEAFF

V gene: TRBV3-1/TRBV3-2
J gene: TRBJ2-4
CDR3 protein: CASSQGPNRRGGNIQYF

V gene: TRBV6-1
J gene: TRBJ1-2
CDR3 protein: CASSESRGQNLYTF

V gene: TRBV5-4
J gene: TRBJ1-4
CDR3 protein: CASRRASNEKLFF

V gene: TRBV19
J gene: TRBJ2-2
CDR3 protein: CASSIVGGIPNTGELFF

V gene: TRBV6-5
J gene: TRBJ1-4
CDR3 protein: CASSYSGTGDEEKLFF

V gene: TRBV5-1
J gene: TRBJ2-7
CDR3 protein: CASSLPSYEQYF

V gene: TRBV27
J gene: TRBJ2-5
CDR3 protein: CASSTYRGGGTQYF

V gene: TRBV11-2
J gene: TRBJ1-3
CDR3 protein: CASSTSVQGPGNTIYF

V gene: TRBV11-1
J gene: TRBJ1-2
CDR3 protein: CASSHGLDLYGYTF

V gene: TRBV5-4
J gene: TRBJ2-7
CDR3 protein: CASSWGRQGSEQYF

V gene: TRBV10-3
J gene: TRBJ2-5
CDR3 protein: CAISESWQTEETQYF

V gene: TRBV6-5
J gene: TRBJ2-7
CDR3 protein: CASRPPGKATGEQYF

V gene: TRBV4-1
J gene: TRBJ2-1
CDR3 protein: CASSQGGLEGNEQFF

V gene: TRBV5-1
J gene: TRBJ1-3
CDR3 protein: CASSLGAGSPSFSGNTIYF

V gene: TRBV3-1/TRBV3-2
J gene: TRBJ2-6
CDR3 protein: CASSQDGPGSGANVLTF

V gene: TRBV29-1
J gene: TRBJ2-1
CDR3 protein: CSVEDGGLAGMEQFF

V gene: TRBV13
J gene: TRBJ2-6
CDR3 protein: CASSYTSQDPSGANVLTF

V gene: TRBV6-5
J gene: TRBJ1-3
CDR3 protein: CASRSGHLGNTIYF

V gene: TRBV10-3
J gene: TRBJ1-3
CDR3 protein: CAISTGFGNTIYF

V gene: TRBV6-5
J gene: TRBJ2-1
CDR3 protein: CASTLAGGSYNEQFF

V gene: TRBV6-1
J gene: TRBJ1-6
CDR3 protein: CASSDSVGNSPLHF

V gene: TRBV13
J gene: TRBJ1-6
CDR3 protein: CASSPGSFNSPLHF

V gene: TRBV29-1
J gene: TRBJ2-7
CDR3 protein: CSAKQGLGYEQYF

V gene: TRBV28
J gene: TRBJ1-4
CDR3 protein: CASSYPGEKLFF

V gene: TRBV15
J gene: TRBJ2-3
CDR3 protein: CATSREVSVNVGADTQYF

V gene: TRBV25-1
J gene: TRBJ1-2
CDR3 protein: CASSEGGTQRRGFYGYTF

V gene: TRBV6-5
J gene: TRBJ1-2
CDR3 protein: CASSRRTGYGYTF

V gene: TRBV18
J gene: TRBJ1-2
CDR3 protein: CASSIRRDSPSYGYTF

V gene: TRBV10-1
J gene: TRBJ1-1
CDR3 protein: CASSDSTFRPEAFF

V gene: TRBV2
J gene: TRBJ1-2
CDR3 protein: CASRQQGEGYGYTF

V gene: TRBV23-1
J gene: TRBJ2-5
CDR3 protein: CASSHRDSPTKLGTQYF

V gene: TRBV10-2
J gene: TRBJ2-3
CDR3 protein: CATQSLALTDTQYF

V gene: TRBV5-1
J gene: TRBJ1-2
CDR3 protein: CASSNRGLNGYTF

V gene: TRBV2
J gene: TRBJ1-5
CDR3 protein: CASSQGAGAGQPQHF

V gene: TRBV6-5
J gene: TRBJ1-6
CDR3 protein: CASSLETGANSPLHF

V gene: TRBV11-2
J gene: TRBJ2-7
CDR3 protein: CASRTQTSTYEQYF

V gene: TRBV24-1
J gene: TRBJ2-7
CDR3 protein: CATSVHTERDRVDEQYF

V gene: TRBV2
J gene: TRBJ2-3
CDR3 protein: CASSERGRLGGASTDTQYF

V gene: TRBV2
J gene: TRBJ1-1
CDR3 protein: CASRDSGGTEAFF

V gene: TRBV7-2
J gene: TRBJ1-6
CDR3 protein: CASSLAFGGALGGSPLHF

V gene: TRBV3-1/TRBV3-2
J gene: TRBJ2-7
CDR3 protein: CASSQRAGEQYF